The rows below give T cell receptor beta chains drawn from one sample of a study of T cells after yellow fever vaccination. One entry per CDR3 protein, called by TCRdb with MiXCR from the 5' RACE reads. The table includes some 250,000 distinct CDR3 sequences, more than 3.5% detected once. Sequences were derived from PBMCs, sampled 15 days after the yellow fever booster vaccination. Receptors originate from a man between 18 and 29 years old who received the YFV17D yellow fever vaccine. Each CDR3 is given with its conserved first and last residue. Each record gives: clone size, D gene, J gene, V gene, CDR3 DNA, CDR3 protein. D genes are given only for firm matches. Clone size appears in some rows only: once, few, many, or a class for an expanded clone.

size: many; D: -; J: TRBJ1-2; V: TRBV5-1; DNA: TGCGCCAGCAGCTTGGGGCCAAGGTATGGCTACACCTTC; CDR3: CASSLGPRYGYTF
size: many; D: -; J: TRBJ1-1; V: TRBV7-2; DNA: TGTGCCAGCAGCTTATGGGCCAACACTGAAGCTTTCTTT; CDR3: CASSLWANTEAFF
size: many; D: TRBD1; J: TRBJ2-7; V: TRBV20-1; DNA: TGCAGTGCCGGGACAGGGGTCCACGAGCAGTACTTC; CDR3: CSAGTGVHEQYF
size: few; D: -; J: TRBJ1-1; V: TRBV7-9; DNA: TGTGCCAGCCGCGGGGCAGGGACCACTGAAGCTTTCTTT; CDR3: CASRGAGTTEAFF
size: -; D: -; J: TRBJ2-5; V: TRBV5-4; DNA: TGTGCCAGCAGTAGACGACTAGTTGGTGAAGAGACCCAGTACTTC; CDR3: CASSRRLVGEETQYF
size: many; D: TRBD2; J: TRBJ2-3; V: TRBV20-1; DNA: TGCAGTGCACCTCGGACTAGCGGGGGGACAGATACGCAGTATTTT; CDR3: CSAPRTSGGTDTQYF
size: many; D: TRBD1; J: TRBJ2-1; V: TRBV5-1; DNA: TGCGCCAGCAGCCGACAGGGGGTCTCCTACAATGAGCAGTTCTTC; CDR3: CASSRQGVSYNEQFF
size: many; D: TRBD1; J: TRBJ1-5; V: TRBV20-1; DNA: TGCAGTGCTTACCACGACAGGGCCCAGCCCCAGCATTTT; CDR3: CSAYHDRAQPQHF
size: many; D: TRBD2; J: TRBJ2-1; V: TRBV4-3; DNA: TGCGCCAGCAGCCAACCGATGGCGGGGGGGTACAATGAGCAGTTCTTC; CDR3: CASSQPMAGGYNEQFF
size: many; D: -; J: TRBJ2-3; V: TRBV29-1; DNA: TGCAGCGTTGAGAGTGGGGGATGGAGCACAGATACGCAGTATTTT; CDR3: CSVESGGWSTDTQYF
size: -; D: -; J: TRBJ1-3; V: TRBV20-1; DNA: TGCAGTGCTCGGACACCTGGAAACACCATATATTTT; CDR3: CSARTPGNTIYF
size: many; D: -; J: TRBJ2-1; V: TRBV10-3; DNA: TGTGCCATCAGTGCACCGGCCGGCAATGAGCAGTTCTTC; CDR3: CAISAPAGNEQFF
size: -; D: TRBD2; J: TRBJ2-7; V: TRBV5-4; DNA: TGTGCCAGCAGCTTAATAGCGGGGAAACCCTCCGAGCAGTACTTC; CDR3: CASSLIAGKPSEQYF
size: few; D: -; J: TRBJ1-3; V: TRBV5-1; DNA: TGCGCCAGCAGCTTGGCACCGGGTACTGGAAACACCATATATTTT; CDR3: CASSLAPGTGNTIYF
size: many; D: -; J: TRBJ1-5; V: TRBV7-2; DNA: TGTGCCAGCAGCTTAGTACAGGATCGACAGCCCCAGCATTTT; CDR3: CASSLVQDRQPQHF
size: many; D: TRBD2; J: TRBJ2-7; V: TRBV5-1; DNA: TGCGCCAGCAGCTTGCGGGCGGGGGGCTCCTACGAGCAGTACTTC; CDR3: CASSLRAGGSYEQYF
size: many; D: -; J: TRBJ1-4; V: TRBV12-3/TRBV12-4; DNA: TGTGCCAGCAGCCGAGAAGCAACTAATGAAAAACTGTTTTTT; CDR3: CASSREATNEKLFF
size: many; D: -; J: TRBJ2-1; V: TRBV7-3; DNA: TGTGCCAGCAGCTTAGGTGTCAGCTACTACAATGAGCAGTTCTTC; CDR3: CASSLGVSYYNEQFF
size: many; D: TRBD1; J: TRBJ1-1; V: TRBV7-9; DNA: TGTGCCAGCAGCGGGGAAATCGGGACAGTGAACACTGAAGCTTTCTTT; CDR3: CASSGEIGTVNTEAFF
size: many; D: -; J: TRBJ2-1; V: TRBV18; DNA: TGTGCCAGCTCTTACCGACAGGTTAGTAGGAGTGAGCAGTTCTTC; CDR3: CASSYRQVSRSEQFF
size: many; D: -; J: TRBJ2-7; V: TRBV7-9; DNA: TGTGCCAGCAGCTTAATCGGGTCGGGGGACTCCTACGAGCAGTACTTC; CDR3: CASSLIGSGDSYEQYF
size: many; D: -; J: TRBJ2-7; V: TRBV11-1; DNA: TGTGCCAGCAGCTTAAGATCGGTTTACGAGCAGTACTTC; CDR3: CASSLRSVYEQYF
size: many; D: -; J: TRBJ2-3; V: TRBV7-6; DNA: TGTGCCAGCAGCTTAAAGGCAACAGATACGCAGTATTTT; CDR3: CASSLKATDTQYF
size: many; D: -; J: TRBJ2-3; V: TRBV7-9; DNA: TGTGCCAGCAGAGAACTAGAACGTAGCACAGATACGCAGTATTTT; CDR3: CASRELERSTDTQYF
size: many; D: -; J: TRBJ1-1; V: TRBV11-2; DNA: TGTGCCAGCAGCTTAATTCTCATGAACACTGAAGCTTTCTTT; CDR3: CASSLILMNTEAFF
size: many; D: -; J: TRBJ2-3; V: TRBV18; DNA: TGTGCCAGCTCACCACGGGGTGGCGGAAACACAGATACGCAGTATTTT; CDR3: CASSPRGGGNTDTQYF
size: many; D: -; J: TRBJ1-2; V: TRBV28; DNA: TGTGCCAGCAGCCCACAGGGCGGCTATGGCTACACCTTC; CDR3: CASSPQGGYGYTF
size: many; D: -; J: TRBJ1-6; V: TRBV5-5; DNA: TGTGCCAGCACCCTTCTGGGACGGAGAAATTCACCCCTCCACTTT; CDR3: CASTLLGRRNSPLHF
size: many; D: -; J: TRBJ2-1; V: TRBV7-2; DNA: TGTGCCAGCAATCCCCGGGGCAGCTCCTACAATGAGCAGTTCTTC; CDR3: CASNPRGSSYNEQFF
size: few; D: TRBD2; J: TRBJ2-3; V: TRBV19; DNA: TGTGCCAGTAAGGGGACTAGCGGGGGAAGCACAGATACGCAGTATTTT; CDR3: CASKGTSGGSTDTQYF
size: many; D: -; J: TRBJ1-1; V: TRBV30; DNA: TGTGCCTGGAACCCAGGGTTTGGCGGAGCTTTCTTT; CDR3: CAWNPGFGGAFF
size: many; D: -; J: TRBJ2-7; V: TRBV12-3/TRBV12-4; DNA: TGTGCCAGCAGTTTAGGAGTGCACTACGAGCAGTACTTC; CDR3: CASSLGVHYEQYF
size: many; D: -; J: TRBJ2-2; V: TRBV7-8; DNA: TGTGCCAGCAGCCCGGGGACCAGGCTCATCACCGGGGAGCTGTTTTTT; CDR3: CASSPGTRLITGELFF
size: many; D: -; J: TRBJ2-1; V: TRBV7-2; DNA: TGTGCCAGCAGCTTTAGGTTTGGGAGGAGATACAATGAGCAGTTCTTC; CDR3: CASSFRFGRRYNEQFF
size: many; D: -; J: TRBJ2-7; V: TRBV21-1; DNA: -; CDR3: CASREWGLGSHEQYF
size: -; D: TRBD2; J: TRBJ2-3; V: TRBV6-5; DNA: TGTGCCAGCAGTGGACTAGCGGGGCACACAGATACGCAGTATTTT; CDR3: CASSGLAGHTDTQYF
size: many; D: -; J: TRBJ2-5; V: TRBV2; DNA: TGTGCCAGCAGACAGTACCAAGAGACCCAGTACTTC; CDR3: CASRQYQETQYF
size: many; D: TRBD1; J: TRBJ2-5; V: TRBV28; DNA: TGTGCCAGCAGTTTACAGGGGGCATCGGAGACCCAGTACTTC; CDR3: CASSLQGASETQYF
size: many; D: -; J: TRBJ1-2; V: TRBV27; DNA: TGTGCCGCCAGGGTCAGGGAGAGCTACACCTTC; CDR3: CAARVRESYTF
size: many; D: -; J: TRBJ1-1; V: TRBV11-1; DNA: TGTGCCAGCAGCTTCCGGACGGAAGTCACTGAAGCTTTCTTT; CDR3: CASSFRTEVTEAFF